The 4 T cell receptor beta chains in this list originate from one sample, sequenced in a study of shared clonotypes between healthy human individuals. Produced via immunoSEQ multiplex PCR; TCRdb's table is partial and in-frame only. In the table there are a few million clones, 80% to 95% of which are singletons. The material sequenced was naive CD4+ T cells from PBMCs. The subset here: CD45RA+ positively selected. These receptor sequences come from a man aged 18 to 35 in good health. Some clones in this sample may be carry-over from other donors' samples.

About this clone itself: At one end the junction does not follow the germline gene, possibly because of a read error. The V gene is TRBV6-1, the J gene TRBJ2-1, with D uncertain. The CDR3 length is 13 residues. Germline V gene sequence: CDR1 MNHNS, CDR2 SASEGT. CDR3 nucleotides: TGTGCCAGCAGGGCTGGGGTCTCCCGGTTTGAAGTCTTC. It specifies CASRAGVSRFEVF.

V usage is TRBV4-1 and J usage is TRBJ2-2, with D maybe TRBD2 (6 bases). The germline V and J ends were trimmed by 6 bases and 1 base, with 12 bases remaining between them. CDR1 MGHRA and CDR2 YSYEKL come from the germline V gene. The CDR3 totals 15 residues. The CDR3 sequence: CASSRGGMNTGELFF. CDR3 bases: TGCGCCAGCAGTAGAGGCGGGATGAACACCGGGGAGCTGTTTTTT.

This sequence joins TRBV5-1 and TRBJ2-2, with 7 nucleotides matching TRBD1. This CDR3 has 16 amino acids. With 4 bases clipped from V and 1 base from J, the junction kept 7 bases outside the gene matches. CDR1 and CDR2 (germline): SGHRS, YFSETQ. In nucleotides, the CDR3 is TGCGCCAGCAGCCCACCCGGGACAGTGAACACCGGGGAGCTGTTTTTT. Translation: CASSPPGTVNTGELFF.

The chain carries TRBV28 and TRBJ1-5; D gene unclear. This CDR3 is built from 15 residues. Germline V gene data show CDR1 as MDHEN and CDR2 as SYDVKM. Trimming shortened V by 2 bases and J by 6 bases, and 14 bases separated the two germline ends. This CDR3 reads CASSLVGKWGQPQHF. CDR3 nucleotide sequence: TGTGCCAGCAGTTTAGTGGGGAAATGGGGTCAGCCCCAGCATTTT.